One and the same sample provided the 8 T cell receptor beta chains below, sequenced in a study of CD8 T cells in Susac syndrome. A quantity of about 0.5 to 1 ug RNA underwent reverse transcription using random hexamers. MiXCR, applied by TCRdb to the immunoSEQ multiplex PCR reads, yields one record per CDR3 protein. The data show 130,000 or so distinct CDR3 sequences, roughly 95% seen once. Sequencing was carried out using CD4+ T cells from PBMCs. The receptors derive from a human donor with multiple sclerosis.

The rearrangement joins TRBV12-3 or TRBV12-4 to TRBJ2-2; 10 bases match TRBD1. This CDR3 is 14 amino acids long. V lost 8 bases to trimming and J lost 5 bases; unmatched junction nucleotides: 5. The CDR3 here is CASRGQGITGELFF. The CDR3 DNA reads as TGTGCCAGCCGGGGACAGGGGATAACCGGGGAGCTGTTTTTT.

The rearrangement uses TRBV23-1 and TRBJ1-1, with 7 nucleotides matching TRBD1. TRBV23-1 is given ORF status, its function remaining uncertain. The CDR3 sequence is 14 residues long. Germline trimming cut 6 bases from V and 4 bases from J; bases unmatched to any gene: 8. The CDR3 DNA reads TGCGCCAGCAGGGGTGGGGACAGTCGCACTGAAGCTTTCTTT. It translates to CASRGGDSRTEAFF.

The chain couples TRBV30 to TRBJ2-1, with D possibly matching TRBD2 (6 bases). The germline gives CDR1 GTSNPN, CDR2 SVGIG (reference sequence). The CDR3 has 15 residues. The V and J ends lost 5 bases and 6 bases respectively, with 20 bases between them. CDR3 coding DNA: TGTGCCTGGGACCCCTTTCACGGGAGACCCAATGAGCAGTTCTTC. It translates to CAWDPFHGRPNEQFF.

This chain connects TRBV29-1 to TRBJ1-5; possible D gene TRBD1, 6 bases. Germline CDR1 SQVTM, CDR2 ANQGSEA. The CDR3 runs 13 residues. V lost 7 bases to trimming and J lost 5 bases, with 15 bases between them. As DNA, the CDR3 is TGCAGCGCCCAAACAGGGAACGATCAGCCCCAGCATTTT. Translating it yields CSAQTGNDQPQHF.

This sequence joins TRBV12-3 or TRBV12-4 and TRBJ1-1, with D possibly matching TRBD1 (5 bases). The V end was cut by 5 bases, the J end by 1 base, with 14 bases between. The CDR3 is made up of 15 amino acids. The CDR3 here is CASSPPRRANTEAFF. CDR3 bases: TGTGCCAGCAGTCCCCCTCGCAGGGCGAACACTGAAGCTTTCTTT.

The count of this clonotype is one. The V gene is TRBV20-1, the J gene TRBJ1-2, with 7 bases matching TRBD1. V shed 8 bases, J shed 1 base, and the junction held 7 bases outside the gene matches. Per germline, CDR1 DFQATT and CDR2 SNEGSKA (reference sequence). The CDR3 runs 13 residues. The CDR3 spells CSTVRQGNYGYTF. The CDR3 DNA is TGCAGTACGGTACGACAGGGTAACTATGGCTACACCTTC.

The chain's CDR3 is CASSVWTVYGYTF. The CDR3, as DNA: TGTGCCAGCAGTGTGTGGACAGTCTATGGCTACACCTTC. The V and J genes are TRBV2 and TRBJ1-2; tentative D call: TRBD1 (6 bases). The germline V gene encodes CDR1 SNHLY and CDR2 FYNNEI. Trimming shortened V by 4 bases and J by 4 bases, and 10 bases separated the two germline ends. This CDR3 spans 13 amino acids.

This chain uses TRBV6-1 with TRBJ2-6; TRBD1 matches at 7 bases. This CDR3 spans 16 amino acids. Trimming at V came to 6 bases and at J to 4 bases, leaving 9 bases not matched to a gene. The germline gives CDR1 MNHNS, CDR2 SASEGT. The CDR3 here is CASSSQTGVGANVLTF. The CDR3 coding sequence is TGTGCCAGCAGCTCCCAAACAGGGGTCGGGGCCAACGTCCTGACTTTC.